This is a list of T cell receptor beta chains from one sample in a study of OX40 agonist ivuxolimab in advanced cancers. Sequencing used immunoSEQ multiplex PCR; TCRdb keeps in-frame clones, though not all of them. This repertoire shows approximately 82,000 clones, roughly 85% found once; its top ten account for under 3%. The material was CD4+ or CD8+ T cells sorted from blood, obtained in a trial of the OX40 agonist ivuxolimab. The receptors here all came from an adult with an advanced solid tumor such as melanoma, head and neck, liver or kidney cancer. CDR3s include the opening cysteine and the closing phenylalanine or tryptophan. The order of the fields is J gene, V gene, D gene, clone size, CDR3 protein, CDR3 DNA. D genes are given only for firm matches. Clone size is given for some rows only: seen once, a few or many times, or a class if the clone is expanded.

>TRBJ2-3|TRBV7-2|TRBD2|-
CASSSRLAGSGADTQYF
TGTGCCAGCAGCTCGAGACTAGCGGGGAGCGGTGCAGATACGCAGTATTTT
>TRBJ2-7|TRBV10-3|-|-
CAIRDGYEQYF
TGTGCCATCAGGGACGGCTACGAGCAGTACTTC
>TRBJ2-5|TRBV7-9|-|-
CASKTGTGNQETQYF
TGTGCCAGCAAGACCGGGACTGGAAACCAAGAGACCCAGTACTTC
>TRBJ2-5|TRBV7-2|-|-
CAGSWTPYQETQYF
TGTGCCGGATCCTGGACTCCTTACCAAGAGACCCAGTACTTC
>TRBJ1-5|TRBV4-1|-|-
CASSQEGYSRDQPQHF
TGCGCCAGCAGCCAAGAAGGGTATTCGAGAGATCAGCCCCAGCATTTT
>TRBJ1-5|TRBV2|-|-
CASREGGISNQPQHF
TGTGCCAGCAGGGAGGGGGGGATAAGCAATCAGCCCCAGCATTTT
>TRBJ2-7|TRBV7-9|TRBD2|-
CASSLLAGSSYEQYF
TGTGCCAGCAGCCTACTAGCGGGGTCCTCCTACGAGCAGTACTTC
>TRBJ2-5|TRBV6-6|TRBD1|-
CASRDGNRGGETQYF
TGTGCCAGCAGGGATGGGAACAGGGGCGGGGAGACCCAGTACTTC
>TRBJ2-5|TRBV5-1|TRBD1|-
CASSLAGQLETQYF
TGCGCCAGCAGCTTGGCGGGACAGTTAGAGACCCAGTACTTC
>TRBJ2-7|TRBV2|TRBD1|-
CAGRDRGDEQYF
TGTGCCGGCCGGGACAGGGGCGACGAGCAGTACTTC
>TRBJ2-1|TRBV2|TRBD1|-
CASRGQGNNEQFF
TGTGCCAGCAGGGGACAGGGTAACAATGAGCAGTTCTTC
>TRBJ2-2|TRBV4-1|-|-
CASSQVGKFLSGTGELFF
TGCGCCAGCAGCCAAGTCGGGAAATTCCTCAGCGGCACCGGGGAGCTGTTTTTT
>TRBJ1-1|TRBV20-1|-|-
CSARGLREAFF
TGCAGTGCCCGGGGGTTAAGGGAAGCTTTCTTC
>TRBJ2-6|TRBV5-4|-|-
CASSYNGGSGANVLTF
TGTGCCAGCAGCTATAATGGCGGCTCTGGGGCCAACGTCCTGACTTTC
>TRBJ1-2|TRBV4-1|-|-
CASSPLAVANYGYTF
TGCGCCAGCAGCCCTCTGGCGGTAGCTAACTATGGCTACACCTTC
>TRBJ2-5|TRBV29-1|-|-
CSVDRGGETQYF
TGCAGCGTCGACAGGGGAGGGGAGACCCAGTACTTC
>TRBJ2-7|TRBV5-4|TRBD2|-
CASSLGLGGYEQYF
TGTGCCAGCAGCTTAGGGTTGGGGGGGTACGAGCAGTACTTC
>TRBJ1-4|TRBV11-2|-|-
CASSLGGPAPTNEKLFF
TGTGCCAGCAGCTTAGGAGGGCCAGCCCCAACTAATGAAAAACTGTTTTTT
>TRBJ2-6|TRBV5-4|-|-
CASRFDSPSGANVLTF
TGTGCCAGCAGATTCGACAGCCCCTCTGGGGCCAACGTCCTGACTTTC
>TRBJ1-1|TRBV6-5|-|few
CASSTGLGGGTEAFF
TGTGCCAGCAGTACAGGGCTCGGTGGTGGCACTGAAGCTTTCTTT
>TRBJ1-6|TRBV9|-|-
CASSVDREYNSPLHF
TGTGCCAGCAGCGTAGACAGAGAATATAATTCACCCCTCCACTTT
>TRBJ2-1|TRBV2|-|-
CASSAGPGTYNEQFF
TGTGCCAGCAGTGCAGGCCCCGGTACCTACAATGAGCAGTTCTTC
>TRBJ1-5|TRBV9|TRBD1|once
CASSVAGQGQPQHF
TGTGCCAGCAGCGTTGCCGGACAGGGTCAACCCCAGCATTTT
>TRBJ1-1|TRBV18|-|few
CASSPQGNTEAFF
TGTGCCAGCTCACCACAGGGGAACACTGAAGCTTTCTTT
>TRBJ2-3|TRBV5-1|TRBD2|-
CASSSGGRQDTQYF
TGCGCCAGCAGCAGCGGGGGGCGACAAGATACGCAGTATTTT
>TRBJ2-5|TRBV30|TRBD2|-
CAWSVTGGETQYF
TGTGCCTGGAGTGTAACCGGGGGGGAGACCCAGTACTTC
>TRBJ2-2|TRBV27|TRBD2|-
CASSKRGGATGELFF
TGTGCCAGCAGTAAGCGGGGGGGAGCCACCGGGGAGCTGTTTTTT
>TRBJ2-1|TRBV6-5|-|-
CASSYDPSSYNEQFF
TGTGCCAGCAGTTACGACCCCAGCTCCTACAATGAGCAGTTCTTC
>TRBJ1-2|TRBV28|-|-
CASITTGRYGYTF
TGTGCCAGCATCACCACAGGGCGCTATGGCTACACCTTC
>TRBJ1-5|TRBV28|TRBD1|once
CASSLTGQGDQPQHF
TGTGCCAGCAGTTTAACGGGACAGGGGGATCAGCCCCAGCATTTT
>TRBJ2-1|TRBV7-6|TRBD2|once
CASSPQTSGAYNEQFF
TGTGCCAGCAGCCCACAGACTAGCGGGGCCTACAATGAGCAGTTCTTC